This T cell receptor (beta chain) is drawn from a study of T cell repertoires in cytomegalovirus infection. Study in general: Through public TCR beta signatures, both CMV infection and matching HLA type were indicated.

TCRdb used MiXCR to reprocess the reads, holding one entry per CDR3 protein. The data hold under 800,000 distinct CDR3 sequences, with approximately 25% observed a single time. The study's findings and limits: Across the ex vivo response, the dominant clonotypes were HLA-C-restricted CMV-specific TCR beta clonotypes. Summed public TCR beta family frequency identified CMV carriers bearing the relevant HLA.

This clonotype was seen many times. The antigen remains unidentified. The TCR originated in a human donor in good health (CMV status not recorded). Some clones in this sample may be carry-over from other donors' samples. Sequencing was done on a sample of CD8+ T cells from PBMCs.

The CDR3 region has the DNA TGCGCCAGCAGTGAGGCGGGACAGAACACCGGGGAGCTGTTTTTT. It is translated as CASSEAGQNTGELFF. J is TRBJ2-2 and V is TRBV10-2; D might be TRBD1 or TRBD2, each matching 6 bases. Germline V CDR1 and CDR2: WSHSY, SAAADI. V lost 2 bases and J lost 1, with 8 bases in between. This CDR3 comprises 15 residues.